This TCR beta chain comes out of a study of shared clonotypes between healthy human individuals. Method: immunoSEQ multiplex PCR; TCRdb's copy keeps in-frame clones and lacks some. The sample lists about 2.4 million clones, approximately 93% occurring once. Germline V CDR1 and CDR2: SGHRS, YFSETQ. This CDR3 spans 14 amino acids. V was clipped by 2 bases and J by 7 bases, with 12 bases between them. The chain couples TRBV5-1 to TRBJ1-4; no reliable D call. The sample was naive CD4+ T cells from PBMCs. Subset denoted: CD45RA+ positively selected. This sequence originates from a man between 18 and 35 years old in good health. Some clones in this sample may be carry-over from other donors' samples. CDR3 coding DNA: TGCGCCAGCAGCTTCGGGGAGAAGAGTGAAAAACTGTTTTTT. Translated: CASSFGEKSEKLFF.